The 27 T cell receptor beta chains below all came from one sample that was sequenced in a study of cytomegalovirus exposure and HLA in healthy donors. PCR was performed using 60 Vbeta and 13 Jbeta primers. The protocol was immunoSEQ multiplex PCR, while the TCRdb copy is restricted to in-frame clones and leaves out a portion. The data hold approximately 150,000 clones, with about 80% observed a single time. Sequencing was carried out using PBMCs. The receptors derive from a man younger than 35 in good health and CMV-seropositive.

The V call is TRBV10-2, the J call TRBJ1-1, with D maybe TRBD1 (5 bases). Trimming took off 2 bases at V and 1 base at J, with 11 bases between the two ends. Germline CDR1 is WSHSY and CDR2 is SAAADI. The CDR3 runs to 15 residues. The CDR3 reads CASSEPSGANTEAFF. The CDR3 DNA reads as TGCGCCAGCAGTGAGCCCAGTGGGGCGAACACTGAAGCTTTCTTT.

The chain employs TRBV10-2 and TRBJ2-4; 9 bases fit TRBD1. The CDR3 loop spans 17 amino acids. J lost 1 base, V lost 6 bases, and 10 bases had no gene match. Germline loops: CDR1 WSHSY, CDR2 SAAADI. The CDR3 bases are TGCGCCAGCAGCGGCTGGACAGGGGAGGCGGCCAAAAACATTCAGTACTTC. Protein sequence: CASSGWTGEAAKNIQYF.

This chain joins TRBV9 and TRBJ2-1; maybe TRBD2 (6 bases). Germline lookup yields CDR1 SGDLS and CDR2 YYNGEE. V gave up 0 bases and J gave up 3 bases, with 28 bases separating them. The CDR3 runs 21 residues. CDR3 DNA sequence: TGTGCCAGCAGCGTAGGTGAACTAGTGGGGGAGGAACCCGGACTCTACAATGAGCAGTTCTTC. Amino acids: CASSVGELVGEEPGLYNEQFF.

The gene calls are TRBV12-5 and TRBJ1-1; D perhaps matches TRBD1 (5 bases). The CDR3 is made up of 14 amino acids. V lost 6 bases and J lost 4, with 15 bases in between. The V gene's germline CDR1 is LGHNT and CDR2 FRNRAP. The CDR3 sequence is CASGQGGGSTEAFF. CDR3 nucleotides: TGTGCTAGTGGCCAAGGTGGGGGGAGCACTGAAGCTTTCTTT.

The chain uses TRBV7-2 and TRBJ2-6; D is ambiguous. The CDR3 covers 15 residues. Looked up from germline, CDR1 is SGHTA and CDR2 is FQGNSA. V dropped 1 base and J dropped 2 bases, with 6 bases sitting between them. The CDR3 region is CASSLVDTGANVLTF. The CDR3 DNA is TGTGCCAGCAGCTTAGTAGACACTGGGGCCAACGTCCTGACTTTC.

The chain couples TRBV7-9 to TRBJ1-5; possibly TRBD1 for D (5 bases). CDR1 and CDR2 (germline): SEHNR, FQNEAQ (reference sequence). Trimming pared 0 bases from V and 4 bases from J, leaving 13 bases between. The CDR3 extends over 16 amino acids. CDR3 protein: CASSLAGGDKNQPQHF. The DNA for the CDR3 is TGTGCCAGCAGCTTAGCGGGGGGGGATAAGAATCAGCCCCAGCATTTT.

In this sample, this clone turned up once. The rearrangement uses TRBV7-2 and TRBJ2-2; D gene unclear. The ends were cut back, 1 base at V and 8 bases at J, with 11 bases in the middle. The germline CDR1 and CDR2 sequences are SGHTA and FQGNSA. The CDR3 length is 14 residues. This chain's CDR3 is CASSLDPEVGELFF. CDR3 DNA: TGTGCCAGCAGCTTAGACCCTGAGGTTGGGGAGCTGTTTTTT.

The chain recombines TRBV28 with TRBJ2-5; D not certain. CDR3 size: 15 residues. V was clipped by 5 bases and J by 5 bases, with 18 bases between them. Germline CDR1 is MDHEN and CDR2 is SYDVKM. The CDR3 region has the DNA TGTGCCAGCAGTCGACTCGTCCCTACTCGGGAGACCCAGTACTTC. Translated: CASSRLVPTRETQYF.

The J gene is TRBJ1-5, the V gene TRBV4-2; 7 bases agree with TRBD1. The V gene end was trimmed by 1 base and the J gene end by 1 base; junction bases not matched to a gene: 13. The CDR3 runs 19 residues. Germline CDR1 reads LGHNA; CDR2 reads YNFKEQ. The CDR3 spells CASSQGGQGVLWSNQPQHF. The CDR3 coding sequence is TGTGCCAGCAGCCAAGGGGGGCAGGGGGTCCTTTGGAGCAATCAGCCCCAGCATTTT.

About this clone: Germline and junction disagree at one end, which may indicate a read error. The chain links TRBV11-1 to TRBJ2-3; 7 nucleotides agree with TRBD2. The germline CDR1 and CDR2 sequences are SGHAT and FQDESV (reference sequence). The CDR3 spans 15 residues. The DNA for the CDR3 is TGTGCCAGCAGCCGAGTGGGGGGGAGCACAGATACGCGGTATTTT. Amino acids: CASSRVGGSTDTRYF.

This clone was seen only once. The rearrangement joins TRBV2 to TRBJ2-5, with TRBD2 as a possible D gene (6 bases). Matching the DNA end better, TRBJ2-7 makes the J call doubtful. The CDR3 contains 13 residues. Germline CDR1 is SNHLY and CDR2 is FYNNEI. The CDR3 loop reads CASTASDSYEQYF. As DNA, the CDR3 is TGTGCCAGCACGGCTAGCGACTCCTACGAGCAGTACTTC.

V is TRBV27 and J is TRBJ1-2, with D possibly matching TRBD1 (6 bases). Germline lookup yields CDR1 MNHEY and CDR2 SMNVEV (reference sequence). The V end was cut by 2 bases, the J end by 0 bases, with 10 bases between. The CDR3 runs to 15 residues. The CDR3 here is CASSLDPGANYGYTF. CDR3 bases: TGTGCCAGCAGTTTAGACCCAGGGGCTAACTATGGCTACACCTTC.

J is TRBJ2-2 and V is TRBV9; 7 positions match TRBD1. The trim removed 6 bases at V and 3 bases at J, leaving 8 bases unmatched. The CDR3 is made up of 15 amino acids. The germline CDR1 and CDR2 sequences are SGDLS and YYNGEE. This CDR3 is CASKRSGGDTGELFF. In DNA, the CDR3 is TGTGCCAGCAAAAGGTCAGGGGGTGACACCGGGGAGCTGTTTTTT.

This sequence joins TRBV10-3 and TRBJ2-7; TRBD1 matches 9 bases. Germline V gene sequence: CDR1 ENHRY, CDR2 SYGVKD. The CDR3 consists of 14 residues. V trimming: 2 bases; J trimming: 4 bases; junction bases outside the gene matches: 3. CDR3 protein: CAISEGTGKYEQYF. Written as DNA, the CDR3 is TGTGCCATCAGTGAGGGGACAGGGAAGTACGAGCAGTACTTC.

CDR3 in DNA: TGTGCCAGCAGAAGCCCTAATTCACCCCTCCACTTT. Translation gives CASRSPNSPLHF. This chain links TRBV25-1 with TRBJ1-6; D is unresolved. The CDR3 sequence is 12 residues long. Germline CDR1 and CDR2: MGHDK and SYGVNS. V lost 6 bases, J lost 6 bases, and 6 bases lay in between.

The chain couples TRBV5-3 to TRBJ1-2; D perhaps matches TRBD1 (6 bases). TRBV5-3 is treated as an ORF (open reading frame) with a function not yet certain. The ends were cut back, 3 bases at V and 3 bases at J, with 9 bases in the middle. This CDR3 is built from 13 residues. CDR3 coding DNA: TGTGCCAGAAGCTACAGGGTCTACTATGGCTACACCTTC. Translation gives CARSYRVYYGYTF.

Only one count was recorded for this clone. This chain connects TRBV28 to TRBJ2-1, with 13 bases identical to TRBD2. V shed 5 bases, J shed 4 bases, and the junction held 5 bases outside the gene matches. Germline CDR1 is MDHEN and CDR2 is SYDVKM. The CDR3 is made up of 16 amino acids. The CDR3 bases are TGTGCCAGCAGTCCGACTAGCGGGAGGTTATACAATGAGCAGTTCTTC. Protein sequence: CASSPTSGRLYNEQFF. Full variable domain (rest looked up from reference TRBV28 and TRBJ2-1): DVKVTQSSRYLVKRTGEKVFLECVQDMDHENMFWYRQDPGLGLRLIYFSYDVKMKEKGDIPEGYSVSREKKERFSLILESASTNQTSMYLCASSPTSGRLYNEQFFGPGTRLTVL.

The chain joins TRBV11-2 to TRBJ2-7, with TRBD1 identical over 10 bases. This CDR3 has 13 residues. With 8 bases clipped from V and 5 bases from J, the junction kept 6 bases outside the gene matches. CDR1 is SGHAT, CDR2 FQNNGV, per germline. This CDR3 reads CASCWDRGDEQYF. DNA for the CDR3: TGTGCCAGCTGTTGGGACAGGGGCGACGAGCAGTACTTC.

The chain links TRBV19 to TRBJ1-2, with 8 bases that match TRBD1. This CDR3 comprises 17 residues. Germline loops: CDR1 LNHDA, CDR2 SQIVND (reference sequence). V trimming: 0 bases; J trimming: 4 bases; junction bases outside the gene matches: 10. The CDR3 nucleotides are TGTGCCAGTAGTATAGAGACTCAGGGGGCGCGGGGCTATGGCTACACCTTC. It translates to CASSIETQGARGYGYTF.

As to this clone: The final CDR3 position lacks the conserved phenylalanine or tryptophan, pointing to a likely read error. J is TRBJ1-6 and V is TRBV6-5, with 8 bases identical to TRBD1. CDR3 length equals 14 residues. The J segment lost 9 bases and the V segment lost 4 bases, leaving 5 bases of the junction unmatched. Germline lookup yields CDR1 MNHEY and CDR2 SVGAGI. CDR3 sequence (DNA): TGTGCCAGCAGTTTTTCAGGGGGCAGTTCACCCCTCCACCTT. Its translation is CASSFSGGSSPLHL.

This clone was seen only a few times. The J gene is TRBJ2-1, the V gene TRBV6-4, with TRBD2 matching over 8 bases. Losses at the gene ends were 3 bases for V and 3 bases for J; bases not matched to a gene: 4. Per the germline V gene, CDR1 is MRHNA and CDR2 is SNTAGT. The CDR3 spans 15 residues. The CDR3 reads CASSDTSGDYNEQFF. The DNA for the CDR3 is TGTGCCAGCAGTGATACTAGCGGAGACTACAATGAGCAGTTCTTC.

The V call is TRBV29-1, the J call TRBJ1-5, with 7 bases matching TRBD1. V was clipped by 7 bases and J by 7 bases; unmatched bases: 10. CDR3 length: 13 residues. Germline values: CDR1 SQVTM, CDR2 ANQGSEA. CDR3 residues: CSAGDRVDQPQHF. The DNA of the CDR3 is TGCAGCGCAGGCGACAGGGTCGACCAGCCCCAGCATTTT.

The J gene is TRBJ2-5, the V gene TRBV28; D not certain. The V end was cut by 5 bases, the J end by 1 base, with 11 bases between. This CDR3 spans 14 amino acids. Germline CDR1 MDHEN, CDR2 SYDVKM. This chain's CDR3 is CASSNSPSQETQYF. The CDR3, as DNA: TGTGCCAGCAGTAACAGCCCGAGCCAAGAGACCCAGTACTTC.

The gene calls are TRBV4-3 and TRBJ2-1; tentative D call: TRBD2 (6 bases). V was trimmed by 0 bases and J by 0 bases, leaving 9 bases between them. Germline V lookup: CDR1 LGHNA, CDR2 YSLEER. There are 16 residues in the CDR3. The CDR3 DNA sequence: TGCGCCAGCAGCCAAGATTGGGGGGACTCCTACAATGAGCAGTTCTTC. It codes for CASSQDWGDSYNEQFF.

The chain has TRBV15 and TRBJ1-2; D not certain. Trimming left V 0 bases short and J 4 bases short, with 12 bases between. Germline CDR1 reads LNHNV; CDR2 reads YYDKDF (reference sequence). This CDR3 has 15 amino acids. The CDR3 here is CATSRDLGAGYGYTF. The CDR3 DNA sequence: TGTGCCACCAGCAGAGATCTGGGCGCAGGCTATGGCTACACCTTC.

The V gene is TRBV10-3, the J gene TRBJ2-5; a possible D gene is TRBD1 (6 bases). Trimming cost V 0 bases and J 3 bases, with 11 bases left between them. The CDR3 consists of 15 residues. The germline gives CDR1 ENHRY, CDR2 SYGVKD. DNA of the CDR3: TGTGCCATCAGTGAGTCAGCAGGGGCGAAAGAGACCCAGTACTTC. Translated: CAISESAGAKETQYF.

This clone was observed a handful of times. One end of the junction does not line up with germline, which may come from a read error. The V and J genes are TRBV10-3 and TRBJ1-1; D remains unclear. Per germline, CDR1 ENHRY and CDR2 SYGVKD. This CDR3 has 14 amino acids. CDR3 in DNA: TGTGCCAGCAGTGAAGAGCTGGGGAGGGCTGAAGCTTTCTTT. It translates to CASSEELGRAEAFF.